The TCR beta chain described here comes from a study of cytomegalovirus exposure and HLA in healthy donors. The study's findings and limits: It was reported that the classifier diagnosed cytomegalovirus status with high specificity and sensitivity in both the original and validation cohorts. Usually a TCR sequence was rare, but some public TCRs were found in many donors. The authors confirmed in vitro that a few CMV-associated chains were specific for CMV antigens.

On this clone: Its antigen remains unidentified.

TCRdb keeps only in-frame clones here, not all; method: immunoSEQ multiplex PCR. The table lists about 130,000 clones, approximately 82% of them singletons, with around 27% in the top ten. This sequence originates from a man in his thirties or forties in good health and CMV-seropositive. Sequenced sample: PBMCs.

The CDR3 sequence: CASSADKHEKLFF. The CDR3 DNA sequence: TGCGCCAGCAGCGCGGACAAGCATGAAAAACTGTTTTTT. V and J are TRBV5-1 and TRBJ1-4, with D possibly matching TRBD1 (5 bases). This CDR3 is built from 13 residues. Germline assignment: CDR1 SGHRS and CDR2 YFSETQ. The V end was cut by 4 bases, the J end by 6 bases, with 10 bases between.